This is a list of T cell receptor beta chains from one sample in a study of technical replicates of blood from several donors. Method: immunoSEQ multiplex PCR; TCRdb's copy keeps in-frame clones and lacks some. The sample consists of around 61,000 clones, approximately 83% of them appearing once. Source material: PBMCs. The receptors originated from a human donor in good health. Some clones in this sample may be carry-over from other donors' samples. Each CDR3 is given with its conserved first and last residue. Fields, in order: V gene, D gene, J gene, CDR3 length, clone size, CDR3 protein, CDR3 DNA. D genes are given only for firm matches. Clone sizes are given selectively: once, few, many, or a class where the clone is expanded.

V: TRBV2
D: .
J: TRBJ1-3
length: 15
size: once
CDR3: CASRPRGLSGNTIYF
DNA: TGTGCCAGCAGACCCAGGGGCCTCTCTGGAAACACCATATATTTT

V: TRBV7-9
D: TRBD1
J: TRBJ2-3
length: 16
size: once
CDR3: CASSSNRGFSTDTQYF
DNA: TGTGCCAGCAGCTCTAACAGGGGGTTTAGCACAGATACGCAGTATTTT

V: TRBV7-8
D: TRBD1
J: TRBJ1-2
length: 19
size: .
CDR3: CASSLALVWGDRSNYGYTF
DNA: TGTGCCAGCAGCTTAGCGTTGGTGTGGGGGGACAGAAGTAACTATGGCTACACCTTC

V: TRBV15
D: .
J: TRBJ2-7
length: 19
size: .
CDR3: CATSARTRLFPILTYEQYF
DNA: TGTGCCACCAGCGCCCGGACTCGTCTATTTCCGATCCTTACCTACGAGCAGTACTTC

V: TRBV9
D: TRBD1
J: TRBJ1-6
length: 16
size: .
CDR3: CASSAGQGLLGSPLHF
DNA: TGTGCCAGCAGCGCGGGACAGGGGTTATTGGGTTCACCCCTCCACTTT

V: TRBV6-5
D: .
J: TRBJ1-2
length: 13
size: once
CDR3: CASSNTGIYGYTF
DNA: TGTGCCAGCAGCAACACAGGGATCTATGGCTACACCTTC

V: TRBV7-5
D: .
J: TRBJ2-7
length: 16
size: .
CDR3: CVRSLALAGPSYEQYF
DNA: TGTGTCAGAAGCTTAGCGCTAGCGGGGCCGTCCTACGAGCAGTACTTC

V: TRBV6-5
D: .
J: TRBJ1-5
length: 13
size: .
CDR3: CASSETGNQPQHF
DNA: TGTGCCAGCAGTGAGACAGGCAATCAGCCCCAGCATTTT

V: TRBV7-3
D: TRBD2
J: TRBJ2-3
length: 16
size: .
CDR3: CASSLIAGVGTDTQYF
DNA: TGTGCCAGCAGCTTGATAGCGGGAGTAGGCACAGATACGCAGTATTTT

V: TRBV9
D: TRBD1
J: TRBJ2-3
length: 17
size: .
CDR3: CASSPTRQGGSTDTQYF
DNA: TGTGCCAGCAGTCCCACCCGACAGGGGGGCAGCACAGATACGCAGTATTTT

V: TRBV6-5
D: .
J: TRBJ1-2
length: 12
size: .
CDR3: CASSPGPRGYTF
DNA: TGTGCCAGCAGCCCCGGCCCGCGGGGCTACACCTTC

V: TRBV5-6
D: .
J: TRBJ2-7
length: 13
size: .
CDR3: CASSLGRGREQYF
DNA: TGTGCCAGCAGCTTGGGGCGGGGGCGCGAGCAGTACTTC

V: TRBV4-1
D: TRBD1
J: TRBJ2-7
length: 14
size: .
CDR3: CASSRDSGTYEQYF
DNA: TGCGCCAGCAGCCGGGACAGCGGAACCTACGAGCAGTACTTC

V: TRBV5-5
D: .
J: TRBJ1-6
length: 15
size: .
CDR3: CASSFDRNYNSPLHF
DNA: TGTGCCAGCAGCTTCGACAGAAACTATAATTCACCCCTCCACTTT

V: TRBV30
D: .
J: TRBJ2-7
length: 12
size: .
CDR3: CAWSVTGYEQYF
DNA: TGTGCCTGGAGTGTGACGGGATACGAGCAGTACTTC

V: TRBV6-1
D: .
J: TRBJ2-5
length: 13
size: once
CDR3: CASSEGFRETQYF
DNA: TGTGCCAGCAGTGAAGGGTTCCGGGAGACCCAGTACTTC

V: TRBV2
D: .
J: TRBJ2-3
length: 11
size: .
CDR3: CASSEGGRWYF
DNA: TGTGCCAGCAGTGAGGGGGGGCGTTGGTATTTT

V: TRBV19
D: TRBD1
J: TRBJ1-4
length: 14
size: .
CDR3: CASSPRQGVKKLFF
DNA: TGTGCCAGTAGTCCAAGACAGGGGGTAAAAAAACTGTTTTTT

V: TRBV5-4
D: .
J: TRBJ1-6
length: 12
size: few
CDR3: CASSPVGSPLHF
DNA: TGTGCCAGCAGTCCGGTCGGTTCACCCCTCCACTTT

V: TRBV7-2
D: .
J: TRBJ2-1
length: 12
size: .
CDR3: CASSPGPMEQFF
DNA: TGTGCCAGCAGCCCAGGCCCTATGGAGCAGTTCTTC

V: TRBV25-1
D: TRBD2
J: TRBJ2-2
length: 15
size: .
CDR3: CASEASGINTGELFF
DNA: TGTGCCAGCGAGGCTAGCGGGATTAACACCGGGGAGCTGTTTTTT

V: TRBV28
D: TRBD1
J: TRBJ1-1
length: 17
size: many
CDR3: CASSLFGITGGPECAFF
DNA: TGTGCCAGCAGTTTATTTGGTATAACAGGGGGCCCTGAGTGTGCTTTCTTT

V: TRBV4-2
D: TRBD1
J: TRBJ1-5
length: 17
size: .
CDR3: CASSSTQGDGPNQPQHF
DNA: TGTGCCAGCAGCTCCACACAGGGGGACGGTCCTAATCAGCCCCAGCATTTT

V: TRBV5-1
D: .
J: TRBJ2-2
length: 16
size: once
CDR3: CASSFSAGKVTGELFF
DNA: TGCGCCAGCAGCTTTTCAGCAGGGAAAGTAACCGGGGAGCTGTTTTTT

V: TRBV5-6
D: .
J: TRBJ2-7
length: 15
size: .
CDR3: CASSLVGIPSYEQYF
DNA: TGTGCCAGCAGCTTGGTTGGCATTCCCTCCTACGAGCAGTACTTC

V: TRBV7-2
D: TRBD1
J: TRBJ2-6
length: 17
size: .
CDR3: CASSRGQGGSGANVLTF
DNA: TGTGCCAGCAGCCGGGGACAGGGAGGCTCTGGGGCCAACGTCCTGACTTTC

V: TRBV19
D: TRBD1
J: TRBJ1-4
length: 14
size: .
CDR3: CASKPQGADEKLFF
DNA: TGTGCCAGTAAACCACAGGGGGCTGATGAAAAACTGTTTTTT

V: TRBV4-3
D: TRBD1
J: TRBJ1-1
length: 19
size: .
CDR3: CASSQDHRTGGFWGTEAFF
DNA: TGCGCCAGCAGCCAAGATCATAGGACAGGGGGCTTTTGGGGCACTGAAGCTTTCTTT

V: TRBV5-4
D: TRBD2
J: TRBJ2-2
length: 16
size: .
CDR3: CASSSGTSRDTGELFF
DNA: TGTGCCAGCAGCTCCGGGACTAGCAGGGACACCGGGGAGCTGTTTTTT

V: TRBV6-5
D: TRBD2
J: TRBJ2-2
length: 16
size: .
CDR3: CASSYGAGEFTGELFF
DNA: TGTGCCAGCAGTTACGGAGCGGGAGAATTCACCGGGGAGCTGTTTTTT

V: TRBV6-4
D: .
J: TRBJ2-3
length: 14
size: few
CDR3: CASSDSPGTDTQYF
DNA: TGTGCCAGCAGTGACTCCCCGGGGACAGATACGCAGTATTTT

V: TRBV6-5
D: .
J: TRBJ1-6
length: 15
size: .
CDR3: CASRLTTGNNSPLHF
DNA: TGTGCCAGCAGATTGACGACCGGGAATAATTCACCCCTCCACTTT

V: TRBV18
D: TRBD1
J: TRBJ1-2
length: 15
size: once
CDR3: CASSPPGQINYGYTF
DNA: TGTGCCAGCTCACCTCCGGGACAGATTAACTATGGCTACACCTTC

V: TRBV7-9
D: .
J: TRBJ2-1
length: 16
size: .
CDR3: CASSFIPASSYNEQFF
DNA: TGTGCCAGCAGCTTTATACCGGCTAGCTCCTACAATGAGCAGTTCTTC

V: TRBV5-1
D: TRBD1
J: TRBJ2-5
length: 17
size: .
CDR3: CASSLYFPTGGTETQYF
DNA: TGCGCCAGCAGCTTGTATTTCCCCACAGGGGGCACAGAGACCCAGTACTTC

V: TRBV23-1
D: .
J: TRBJ2-7
length: 15
size: .
CDR3: CASSQSAREPSEQYF
DNA: TGCGCCAGCAGTCAATCGGCAAGGGAGCCCTCCGAGCAGTACTTC

V: TRBV6-4
D: TRBD2
J: TRBJ2-1
length: 15
size: .
CDR3: CASSGGLAPNNEQFF
DNA: TGTGCCAGCAGTGGCGGACTAGCGCCCAACAATGAGCAGTTCTTC